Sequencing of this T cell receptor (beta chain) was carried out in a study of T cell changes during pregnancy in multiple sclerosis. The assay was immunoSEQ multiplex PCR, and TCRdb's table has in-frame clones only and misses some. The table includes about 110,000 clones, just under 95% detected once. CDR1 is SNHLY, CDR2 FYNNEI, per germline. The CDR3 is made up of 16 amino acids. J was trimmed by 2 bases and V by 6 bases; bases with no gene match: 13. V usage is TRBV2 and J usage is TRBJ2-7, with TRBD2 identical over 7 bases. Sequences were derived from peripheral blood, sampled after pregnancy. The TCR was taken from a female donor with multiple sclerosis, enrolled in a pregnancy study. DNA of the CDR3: TGTGCCAGCAGGAAAATGGCTCTAGCGGACCCCTACGAGCAGTACTTC. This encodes CASRKMALADPYEQYF.